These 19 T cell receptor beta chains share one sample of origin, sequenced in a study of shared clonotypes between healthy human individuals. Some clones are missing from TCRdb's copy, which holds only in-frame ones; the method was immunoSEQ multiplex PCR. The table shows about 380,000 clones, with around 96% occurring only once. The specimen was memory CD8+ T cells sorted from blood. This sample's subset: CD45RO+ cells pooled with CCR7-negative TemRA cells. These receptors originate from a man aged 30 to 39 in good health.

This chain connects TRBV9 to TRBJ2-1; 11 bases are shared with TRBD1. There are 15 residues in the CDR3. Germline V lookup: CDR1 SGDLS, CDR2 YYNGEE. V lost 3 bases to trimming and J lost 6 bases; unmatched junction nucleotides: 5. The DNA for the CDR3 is TGTGCCAGCAGCGATACCGGGACAGGGGGCAATGAGCAGTTCTTC. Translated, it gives CASSDTGTGGNEQFF.

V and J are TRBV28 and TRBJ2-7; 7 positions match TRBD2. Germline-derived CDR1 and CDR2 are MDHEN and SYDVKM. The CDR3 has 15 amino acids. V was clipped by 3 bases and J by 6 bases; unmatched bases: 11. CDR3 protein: CASSFRQRGWFEQYF. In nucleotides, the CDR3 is TGTGCCAGCAGTTTTAGGCAGCGGGGATGGTTCGAGCAGTACTTC.

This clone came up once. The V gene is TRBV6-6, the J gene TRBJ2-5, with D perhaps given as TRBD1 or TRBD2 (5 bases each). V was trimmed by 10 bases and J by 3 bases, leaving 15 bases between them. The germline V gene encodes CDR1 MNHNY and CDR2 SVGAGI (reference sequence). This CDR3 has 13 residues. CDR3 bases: TGTGCCACCCGGGACCCCGGAGAAGAGACCCAGTACTTC. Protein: CATRDPGEETQYF.

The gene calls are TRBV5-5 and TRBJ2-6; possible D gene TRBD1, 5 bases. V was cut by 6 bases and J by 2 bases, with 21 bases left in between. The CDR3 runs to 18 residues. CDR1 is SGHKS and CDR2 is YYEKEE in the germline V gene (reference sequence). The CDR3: CASIPAPPGSTGANVLTF. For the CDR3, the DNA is TGTGCCAGCATCCCAGCCCCCCCAGGGTCCACTGGGGCCAACGTCCTGACTTTC. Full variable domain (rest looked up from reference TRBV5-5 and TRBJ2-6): DAGVTQSPTHLIKTRGQQVTLRCSPISGHKSVSWYQQVLGQGPQFIFQYYEKEERGRGNFPDRFSARQFPNYSSELNVNALLLGDSALYLCASIPAPPGSTGANVLTFGAGSRLTVL.

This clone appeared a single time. CDR3 residues: CASSLEVRFQETQYF. As DNA, the CDR3 is TGTGCCAGCAGCTTGGAGGTGCGTTTTCAAGAGACCCAGTACTTC. This rearrangement joins TRBV5-4 to TRBJ2-5; D call uncertain. V lost 0 bases, J lost 2 bases, and 11 bases lay in between. The CDR3 has 15 residues. Germline lookup yields CDR1 SGHNT and CDR2 YYREEE (reference sequence).

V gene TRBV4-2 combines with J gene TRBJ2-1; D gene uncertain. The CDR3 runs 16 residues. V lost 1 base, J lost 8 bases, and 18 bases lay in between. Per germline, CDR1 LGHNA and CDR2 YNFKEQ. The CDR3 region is CASSQAAVSMMDEQFF. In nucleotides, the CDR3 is TGTGCCAGCAGCCAAGCGGCAGTTTCGATGATGGATGAGCAGTTCTTC.

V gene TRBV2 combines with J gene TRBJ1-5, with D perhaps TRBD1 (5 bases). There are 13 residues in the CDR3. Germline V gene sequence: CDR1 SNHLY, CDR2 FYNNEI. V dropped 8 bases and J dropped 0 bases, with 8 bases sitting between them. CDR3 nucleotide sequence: TGTGCCAGCGTCAGGGATAGCAATCAGCCCCAGCATTTT. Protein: CASVRDSNQPQHF.

CDR3 region: CASRSGNTYEQYF. CDR3 in DNA: TGTGCCAGCAGATCCGGGAATACCTACGAGCAGTACTTC. The chain employs TRBV6-6 and TRBJ2-7, with TRBD2 as a possible D gene (5 bases). V was shortened by 6 bases and J by 2 bases, with 11 bases between the two germline ends. The germline V gene has CDR1 MNHNY and CDR2 SVGAGI (reference sequence). The CDR3 consists of 13 residues.

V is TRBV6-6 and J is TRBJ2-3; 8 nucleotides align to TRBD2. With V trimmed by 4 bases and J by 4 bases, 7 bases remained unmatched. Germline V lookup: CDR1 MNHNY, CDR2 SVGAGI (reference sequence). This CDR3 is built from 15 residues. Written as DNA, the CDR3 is TGTGCCAGCAGTTTCACGGGAGCGGGGGCAGATACGCAGTATTTT. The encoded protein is CASSFTGAGADTQYF.

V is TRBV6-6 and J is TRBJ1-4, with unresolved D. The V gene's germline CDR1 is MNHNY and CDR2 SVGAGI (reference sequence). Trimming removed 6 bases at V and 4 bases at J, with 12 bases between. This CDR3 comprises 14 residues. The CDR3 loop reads CASRPRTLNEKLFF. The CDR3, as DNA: TGTGCCAGCAGGCCCAGGACTCTTAATGAAAAACTGTTTTTT.

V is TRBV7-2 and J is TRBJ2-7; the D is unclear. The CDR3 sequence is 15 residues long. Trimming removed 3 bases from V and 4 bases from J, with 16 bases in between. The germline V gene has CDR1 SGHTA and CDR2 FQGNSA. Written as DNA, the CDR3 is TGTGCCAGCAGCTTGATAGCCGATACCGATTACGAGCAGTACTTC. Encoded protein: CASSLIADTDYEQYF. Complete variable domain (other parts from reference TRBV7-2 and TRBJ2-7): GAGVSQSPSNKVTEKGKDVELRCDPISGHTALYWYRQSLGQGLEFLIYFQGNSAPDKSGLPSDRFSAERTGGSVSTLTIQRTQQEDSAVYLCASSLIADTDYEQYFGPGTRLTVT.

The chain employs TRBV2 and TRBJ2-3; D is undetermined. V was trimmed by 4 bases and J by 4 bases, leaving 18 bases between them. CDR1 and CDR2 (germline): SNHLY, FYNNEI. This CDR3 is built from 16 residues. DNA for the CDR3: TGTGCCAGCAGTGGGTTGGTCTCGTCGTACGCAGATACGCAGTATTTT. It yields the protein CASSGLVSSYADTQYF. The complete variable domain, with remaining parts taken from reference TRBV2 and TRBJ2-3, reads EPEVTQTPSHQVTQMGQEVILRCVPISNHLYFYWYRQILGQKVEFLVSFYNNEISEKSEIFDDQFSVERPDGSNFTLKIRSTKLEDSAMYFCASSGLVSSYADTQYFGPGTRLTVL.

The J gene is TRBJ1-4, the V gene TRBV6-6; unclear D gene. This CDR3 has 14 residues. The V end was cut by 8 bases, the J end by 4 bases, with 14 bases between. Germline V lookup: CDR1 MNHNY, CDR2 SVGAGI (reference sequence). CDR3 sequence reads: CASGSGSDNEKLFF. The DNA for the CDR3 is TGTGCCAGCGGCTCGGGGTCTGATAATGAAAAACTGTTTTTT.

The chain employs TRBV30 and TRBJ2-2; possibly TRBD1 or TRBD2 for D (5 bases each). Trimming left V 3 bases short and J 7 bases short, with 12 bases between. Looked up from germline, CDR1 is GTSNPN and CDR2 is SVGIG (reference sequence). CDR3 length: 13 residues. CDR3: CAWSLGRVGELFF. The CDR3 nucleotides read TGTGCCTGGAGCCTGGGACGGGTCGGGGAGCTGTTTTTT. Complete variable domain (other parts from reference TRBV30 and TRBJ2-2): SQTIHQWPATLVQPVGSPLSLECTVEGTSNPNLYWYRQAAGRGLQLLFYSVGIGQISSEVPQNLSASRPQDRQFILSSKKLLLSDSGFYLCAWSLGRVGELFFGEGSRLTVL.

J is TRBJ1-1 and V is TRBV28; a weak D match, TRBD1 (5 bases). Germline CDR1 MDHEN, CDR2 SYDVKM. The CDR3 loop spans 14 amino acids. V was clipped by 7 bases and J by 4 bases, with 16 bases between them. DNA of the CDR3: TGTGCCAGCACCCTAGACGTCGGGGGCACTGAAGCTTTCTTT. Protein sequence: CASTLDVGGTEAFF.

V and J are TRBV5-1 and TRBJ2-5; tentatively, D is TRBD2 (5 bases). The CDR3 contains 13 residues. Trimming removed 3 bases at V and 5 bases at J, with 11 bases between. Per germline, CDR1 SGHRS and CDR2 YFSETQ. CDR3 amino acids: CASSSLVRETQYF. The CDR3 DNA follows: TGCGCCAGCAGCTCACTAGTGCGGGAGACCCAGTACTTC.

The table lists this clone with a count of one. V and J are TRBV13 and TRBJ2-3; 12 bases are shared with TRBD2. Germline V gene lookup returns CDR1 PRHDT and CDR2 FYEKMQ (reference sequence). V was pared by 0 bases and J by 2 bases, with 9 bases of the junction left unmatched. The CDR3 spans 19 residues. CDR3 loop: CASSLGLSTSGGTTDTQYF. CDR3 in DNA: TGTGCCAGCAGCTTAGGCCTGTCGACTAGCGGGGGCACCACAGATACGCAGTATTTT.

The CDR3, as DNA: TGTGCCAGCAGCTTCCGACTAGCGGGAGATGGTGAGCAGTTCTTC. Its protein is CASSFRLAGDGEQFF. The chain has TRBV7-2 and TRBJ2-1; TRBD2 matches at 12 bases. The CDR3 consists of 15 residues. Germline values: CDR1 SGHTA, CDR2 FQGNSA. The V gene end was trimmed by 3 bases and the J gene end by 9 bases; junction bases not matched to a gene: 6.

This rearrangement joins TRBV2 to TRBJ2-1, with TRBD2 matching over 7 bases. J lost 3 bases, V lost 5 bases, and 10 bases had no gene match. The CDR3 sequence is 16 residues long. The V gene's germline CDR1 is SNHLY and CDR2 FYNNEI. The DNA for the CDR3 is TGTGCCAGCAGTCAAGGGCGGGGGAGCCTCTACAATGAGCAGTTCTTC. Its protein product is CASSQGRGSLYNEQFF. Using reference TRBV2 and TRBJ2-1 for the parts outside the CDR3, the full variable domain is EPEVTQTPSHQVTQMGQEVILRCVPISNHLYFYWYRQILGQKVEFLVSFYNNEISEKSEIFDDQFSVERPDGSNFTLKIRSTKLEDSAMYFCASSQGRGSLYNEQFFGPGTRLTVL.